The clone carrying this T cell receptor (beta chain) has ten or more counts. This sample is drawn from a study of T cells in Graves' hyperthyroidism and ophthalmopathy. J gave up 11 bases and V 5 bases, and 15 bases lay outside the gene matches. Germline V gene data show CDR1 as SGHAT and CDR2 as FQNNGV. The length of the CDR3 is 15 residues. Patients aged 18 to 65 had newly diagnosed hyperthyroidism of under 2 months' duration. Pregnant or lactating patients were excluded, as were those with uncontrolled infection or other autoimmune disease. Clinical symptoms, serum thyroxine and TRAb, thyroid ultrasound and orbital computed tomography together formed the diagnostic basis. Fresh peripheral blood, around 9.5 ml, yielded the PBMCs. TCR beta CDR3 region amplification was performed from RNA transcripts. When the TCR CDR3 underwent first-round RT-PCR, the HTBI primer set was used. TCRdb reprocessed the multiplex PCR reads via MiXCR and lists one record per CDR3 protein. The sample includes some 350,000 distinct CDR3 sequences, 15% to 18% seen only once; the top ten take roughly 26%.

This sequence was found in a woman aged 18-30 years with Graves' hyperthyroidism that later progressed to Graves' ophthalmopathy. Sequenced material: blood. This chain uses TRBV11-2 with TRBJ1-1; the match to TRBD1 covers 9 bases. CDR3 sequence: CASSLTGGAGLDAFF. The CDR3 region has the DNA TGTGCCAGCAGCCTAACAGGGGGCGCGGGATTAGACGCTTTCTTT.